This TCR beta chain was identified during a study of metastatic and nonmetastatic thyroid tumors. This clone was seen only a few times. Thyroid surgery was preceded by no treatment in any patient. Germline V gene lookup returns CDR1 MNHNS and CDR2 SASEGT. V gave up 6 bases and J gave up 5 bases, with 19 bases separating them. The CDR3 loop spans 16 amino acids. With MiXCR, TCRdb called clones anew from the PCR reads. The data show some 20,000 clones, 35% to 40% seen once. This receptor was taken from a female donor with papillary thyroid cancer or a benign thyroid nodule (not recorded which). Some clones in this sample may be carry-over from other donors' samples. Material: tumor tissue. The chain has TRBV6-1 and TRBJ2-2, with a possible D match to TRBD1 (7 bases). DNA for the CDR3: TGTGCCAGCAGAGGAGGGACAGCCCAGAGGACCGGGGAGCTGTTTTTT. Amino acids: CASRGGTAQRTGELFF.